The 15 T cell receptor beta chains presented below share a single source sample, sequenced in a study of Ad26.COV2.S vaccination and SARS-CoV-2 variants. Method: immunoSEQ multiplex PCR; TCRdb's copy keeps in-frame clones and lacks some. Of around 350,000 clones in the sample, 92% were seen once. Here the sequenced sample was peripheral blood, taken after recovery from COVID-19. All receptors derive from a human donor who had recovered from COVID-19.

The table lists this clone with a count of one. The gene calls are TRBV7-2 and TRBJ2-7; D is perhaps TRBD2 (6 bases). V was pared by 8 bases and J by 2 bases, with 10 bases between. The germline V gene encodes CDR1 SGHTA and CDR2 FQGNSA. CDR3 length: 12 residues. Here the CDR3 reads CASGGLTYEQYF. CDR3 DNA: TGTGCCAGCGGGGGGTTGACCTACGAGCAGTACTTC. Supplemented by reference TRBV7-2 and TRBJ2-7, the full variable domain reads GAGVSQSPSNKVTEKGKDVELRCDPISGHTALYWYRQSLGQGLEFLIYFQGNSAPDKSGLPSDRFSAERTGGSVSTLTIQRTQQEDSAVYLCASGGLTYEQYFGPGTRLTVT.

The V call is TRBV3-1 (or the pseudogene TRBV3-2), the J call TRBJ1-2; TRBD1 agrees at 9 bases. Germline CDR1 is LGHDT and CDR2 is YNNKEL (reference sequence). Unmatched junction bases numbered 7, after V lost 1 base and J lost 7 bases. The CDR3 has 15 amino acids. Here the CDR3 DNA reads TGTGCCAGCAGCCAAGGATCGGGACAGGGTTTTGGCTACACCTTC. It codes for CASSQGSGQGFGYTF.

This clone appeared a single time. The chain combines TRBV11-2 with TRBJ2-7, with 8 bases lining up with TRBD2. Germline CDR1 and CDR2: SGHAT and FQNNGV. The CDR3 is 19 residues long. J was trimmed by 0 bases and V by 1 base; bases with no gene match: 14. As DNA, the CDR3 is TGTGCCAGCAGCTTAGTGGGGCGGGGTAGCGGGAAAAGCTCCTACGAGCAGTACTTC. Translation gives CASSLVGRGSGKSSYEQYF.

The chain carries TRBV7-9 and TRBJ1-2; no reliable D call. The V gene's germline CDR1 is SEHNR and CDR2 FQNEAQ (reference sequence). V was trimmed by 6 bases and J by 1 base, leaving 12 bases between them. This CDR3 has 14 amino acids. In nucleotides, the CDR3 is TGTGCCAGCAGTCCATCCCCGGATAACTATGGCTACACCTTC. This translates into CASSPSPDNYGYTF. Complete variable domain (other parts from reference TRBV7-9 and TRBJ1-2): DTGVSQNPRHKITKRGQNVTFRCDPISEHNRLYWYRQTLGQGPEFLTYFQNEAQLEKSRLLSDRFSAERPKGSFSTLEIQRTEQGDSAMYLCASSPSPDNYGYTFGSGTRLTVV.

The gene calls are TRBV18 and TRBJ1-4; a possible D gene is TRBD1 (5 bases). Trimming shortened V by 2 bases and J by 7 bases, and 11 bases separated the two germline ends. This CDR3 has 14 amino acids. Germline CDR1 is KGHSH and CDR2 is LQKENI. The CDR3 spells CASSPNQGPEKLFF. The CDR3 DNA is TGTGCCAGCTCACCAAACCAGGGACCTGAAAAACTGTTTTTT.

This clone was picked up one time. The J gene is TRBJ1-5, the V gene TRBV2, with D tentatively TRBD1 (5 bases). CDR1 and CDR2 from the germline V gene are SNHLY and FYNNEI. The CDR3 runs 13 residues. The V and J ends lost 6 bases and 3 bases respectively, with 9 bases between them. CDR3 residues: CASRSRDNQPQHF. The CDR3 coding sequence is TGTGCCAGCAGGAGCAGGGACAATCAGCCCCAGCATTTT.

The CDR3, as DNA: TGTGCGTCGGACAGGGGTCCATACGAGCAGTACTTC. Its translation is CASDRGPYEQYF. The gene calls are TRBV2 and TRBJ2-7; TRBD1 matches 9 bases. CDR3 length: 12 amino acids. The germline gives CDR1 SNHLY, CDR2 FYNNEI.

The J gene is TRBJ2-3, the V gene TRBV18, with a weak D call TRBD2 (5 bases). CDR3 size: 16 residues. V was trimmed by 5 bases and J by 3 bases, leaving 18 bases between them. Germline V lookup: CDR1 KGHSH, CDR2 LQKENI. CDR3 region: CASSSTAVVGTDTQYF. As DNA, the CDR3 is TGTGCCAGCTCATCAACAGCGGTTGTGGGGACAGATACGCAGTATTTT.

The genes are TRBV5-6 and TRBJ1-4, with unresolved D. The length of the CDR3 is 16 residues. The germline V gene encodes CDR1 SGHDT and CDR2 YYEEEE. The V end lost 1 base, the J end lost 5 bases, and 15 bases lay between the germline ends. CDR3 sequence (DNA): TGTGCCAGCAGCTTGTGGCGGCGGACGATGAATGAAAAACTGTTTTTT. Residues: CASSLWRRTMNEKLFF.

In DNA form, the CDR3 reads TGTGCCAGTAGTGGGGTAGCGGGGGCAGATACGCAGTATTTT. It translates to CASSGVAGADTQYF. The rearrangement uses TRBV19 and TRBJ2-3, with 9 bases that match TRBD2. The germline V gene has CDR1 LNHDA and CDR2 SQIVND (reference sequence). CDR3 length: 14 residues. Losses at the gene ends were 5 bases for V and 4 bases for J; bases not matched to a gene: 4.

The chain employs TRBV15 and TRBJ1-1; the match to TRBD1 covers 7 bases. CDR3 length: 16 residues. Germline V gene data show CDR1 as LNHNV and CDR2 as YYDKDF (reference sequence). The V and J ends lost 0 bases and 3 bases, in that order; junction bases with no gene match: 7. The CDR3 protein is CATSRDYRGRDTEAFF. The CDR3 DNA sequence: TGTGCCACCAGCAGAGATTACAGGGGAAGGGACACTGAAGCTTTCTTT. The full variable domain, rest sourced from reference TRBV15 and TRBJ1-1, is DAMVIQNPRYQVTQFGKPVTLSCSQTLNHNVMYWYQQKSSQAPKLLFHYYDKDFNNEADTPDNFQSRRPNTSFCFLDIRSPGLGDTAMYLCATSRDYRGRDTEAFFGQGTRLTVV.

A remark on this clone: The sample contains more than one DNA sequence encoding this CDR3. The chain has TRBV5-4 and TRBJ1-1; possible D gene TRBD1, 6 bases. Trimming took 4 bases from V and 6 from J, leaving 13 bases between them. The germline V gene encodes CDR1 SGHNT and CDR2 YYREEE (reference sequence). CDR3 length: 13 residues. DNA of the CDR3: TGTGCCAGCAGCCTGGACAGAGGCCCTGAAGCTTTCTTT. Its translation: CASSLDRGPEAFF. The entire variable domain, with the rest obtained from reference TRBV5-4 and TRBJ1-1, is as follows: ETGVTQSPTHLIKTRGQQVTLRCSSQSGHNTVSWYQQALGQGPQFIFQYYREEENGRGNFPPRFSGLQFPNYSSELNVNALELDDSALYLCASSLDRGPEAFFGQGTRLTVV.

V is TRBV2 and J is TRBJ1-2; unclear D gene. The germline V gene has CDR1 SNHLY and CDR2 FYNNEI. V lost 3 bases, J lost 6 bases, and 17 bases lay in between. This CDR3 comprises 15 residues. Written as DNA, the CDR3 is TGTGCCAGCAGTGATTTTCTCTACCTGGGGAATGGCTACACCTTC. Amino acids: CASSDFLYLGNGYTF. Using reference TRBV2 and TRBJ1-2 for the parts outside the CDR3, the full variable domain is EPEVTQTPSHQVTQMGQEVILRCVPISNHLYFYWYRQILGQKVEFLVSFYNNEISEKSEIFDDQFSVERPDGSNFTLKIRSTKLEDSAMYFCASSDFLYLGNGYTFGSGTRLTVV.

This chain joins TRBV6-5 and TRBJ2-2, with D perhaps matching TRBD1 (6 bases). The CDR3 runs 14 residues. Germline CDR1 and CDR2: MNHEY and SVGAGI. Trimming stripped 0 bases from V and 6 bases from J, with 8 bases between. The CDR3 nucleotides read TGTGCCAGCAGTTACTCGCCAGGGGCCGGGGAGCTGTTTTTT. It codes for CASSYSPGAGELFF.

This chain links TRBV19 with TRBJ2-3, with 10 bases aligning to TRBD2. CDR1 is LNHDA, CDR2 SQIVND, per germline (reference sequence). The CDR3 contains 15 residues. V dropped 6 bases and J dropped 7; count of bases not matched to a gene: 10. In nucleotides, the CDR3 is TGTGCCAGTAGCCTAGCGGGGGCAGGGGAAAATACGCAGTATTTT. Its protein product is CASSLAGAGENTQYF.